Each of the 24 T cell receptor beta chains below was sequenced from the same sample in a study of T-cell reconstitution after alpha-beta-depleted transplantation in children. For TCRbeta, the library was prepared with unique molecular identifiers. TCRdb re-called the PCR reads with MiXCR, one entry per CDR3 protein. The data contain some 390,000 distinct CDR3 sequences, roughly 20% of them singletons. The sequences come from PBMCs from the stem cell graft donor, collected from the stem cell graft. The source is a human donor who donated a stem cell graft to a child with acute myeloid leukemia.

V usage is TRBV29-1 and J usage is TRBJ2-2; 11 positions agree with TRBD2. With 2 bases clipped from V and 0 bases from J, the junction kept 2 bases outside the gene matches. CDR1 is SQVTM, CDR2 ANQGSEA, per germline. CDR3 length equals 16 residues. CDR3 bases: TGCAGCGTTGAACTAGCGGGAGGCCCGAACACCGGGGAGCTGTTTTTT. Protein product: CSVELAGGPNTGELFF.

The V and J genes are TRBV7-9 and TRBJ2-1; 7 bases map to TRBD2. The length of the CDR3 is 15 residues. Trimming removed 4 bases from V and 8 bases from J; junction bases left unmatched: 11. Per germline, CDR1 SEHNR and CDR2 FQNEAQ (reference sequence). DNA of the CDR3: TGTGCCAGCAGCTCGCCTAGCGGATTAGAGTATGAGCAGTTCTTC. This codes for CASSSPSGLEYEQFF.

This clonotype showed up just a few times. The V gene is TRBV4-1, the J gene TRBJ2-7, with D perhaps matching TRBD2 (5 bases). V lost 1 base to trimming and J lost 6 bases, with 10 bases between them. Germline V gene data show CDR1 as MGHRA and CDR2 as YSYEKL. This CDR3 has 13 residues. The CDR3 here is CASSQVEGLEQYF. CDR3 sequence (DNA): TGCGCCAGCAGCCAAGTTGAGGGTCTCGAGCAGTACTTC.

The J gene is TRBJ2-1, the V gene TRBV4-1; a possible D gene is TRBD2 (6 bases). The V gene's germline CDR1 is MGHRA and CDR2 YSYEKL. The CDR3 runs 15 residues. V was pared by 6 bases and J by 9 bases, with 21 bases between. In nucleotides, the CDR3 is TGCGCCAGCAGTCGGACTAACGCCTATTACGGTGAGCAGTTCTTC. This sequence encodes CASSRTNAYYGEQFF.

This clonotype has only a few counts. The V gene is TRBV20-1, the J gene TRBJ2-2; weak D call: TRBD2 (5 bases). The CDR3 runs 19 residues. CDR1 is DFQATT, CDR2 SNEGSKA, per germline (reference sequence). Trimming took 3 bases from V and 1 from J, leaving 24 bases between them. CDR3 DNA: TGCAGTGCTAGGGACTTTTCCTTTCGCGGTGTTGAGAACACCGGGGAGCTGTTTTTT. It translates to CSARDFSFRGVENTGELFF.

This clonotype was seen more than once but under ten times. The chain carries TRBV20-1 and TRBJ2-7; 7 bases agree with TRBD1. Germline-derived CDR1 and CDR2 are DFQATT and SNEGSKA (reference sequence). The length of the CDR3 is 13 residues. CDR3 in amino acids: CRYAGTDSYEQYF. CDR3 DNA: TGCAGATATGCCGGGACAGATTCCTACGAGCAGTACTTC.

This clonotype was detected ten times or more. CDR3: CSAHGTPSSGANVLTF. CDR3 DNA sequence: TGCAGTGCGCACGGGACTCCCAGCTCTGGGGCCAACGTCCTGACTTTC. The chain employs TRBV20-1 and TRBJ2-6; TRBD2 might be the D (6 bases). The V end was cut by 6 bases, the J end by 0 bases, with 15 bases between. The length of the CDR3 is 16 residues. From germline, CDR1 is DFQATT and CDR2 SNEGSKA (reference sequence).

This clonotype was seen once. The chain couples TRBV11-3 to TRBJ2-7; no clear D. Germline values: CDR1 SGHNT, CDR2 YENEEA. V lost 5 bases, J lost 3 bases, and 11 bases lay in between. There are 13 residues in the CDR3. The CDR3 protein is CASSPWRLYEQYF. CDR3 DNA: TGTGCCAGCAGCCCCTGGCGACTCTACGAGCAGTACTTC.

As regards this clonotype: Germline and junction disagree at one end, which may indicate a read error. The chain joins TRBV3-1 to TRBJ2-7, with 8 bases that match TRBD2. The CDR3 loop spans 16 amino acids. Per the germline V gene, CDR1 is LGHDT and CDR2 is YNNKEL (reference sequence). CDR3 loop: CASSQGPSGLQGEQNF. The CDR3 DNA reads as TGTGCCAGCAGCCAAGGTCCTAGCGGGCTTCAGGGCGAGCAGAACTTC.

The chain employs TRBV20-1 and TRBJ2-7; 12 positions agree with TRBD2. Trimming cost V 0 bases and J 7 bases; bases outside gene matches: 16. This CDR3 is built from 18 residues. Germline CDR1 reads DFQATT; CDR2 reads SNEGSKA (reference sequence). The CDR3 region has the DNA TGCAGTGCTAGAGAGGGGGGGACTAGCGGGTCTCGTCTTGAGGAGCAGTACTTC. It encodes CSAREGGTSGSRLEEQYF.

This clonotype occurred many times. V is TRBV29-1 and J is TRBJ2-7, with D perhaps matching TRBD1 (6 bases). The V and J ends lost 5 bases and 3 bases respectively, with 8 bases between them. CDR1 and CDR2 from the germline V gene are SQVTM and ANQGSEA. This CDR3 spans 11 amino acids. DNA for the CDR3: TGCAGCGTTACGACAGGCTACGAGCAGTACTTC. Residues: CSVTTGYEQYF.

The V gene is TRBV5-6, the J gene TRBJ1-2; tentative D call: TRBD1 (5 bases). Germline loops: CDR1 SGHDT, CDR2 YYEEEE. This CDR3 contains 16 residues. V was clipped by 4 bases and J by 2 bases, with 18 bases between them. The CDR3 DNA reads TGTGCCAGCAGCCCCAACGGGGGACGGAGAAACTATGGCTACACCTTC. This gives the protein CASSPNGGRRNYGYTF.

This clonotype was detected only a few times. The V gene is TRBV28, the J gene TRBJ2-7, with 7 bases fitting TRBD1. Germline V lookup: CDR1 MDHEN, CDR2 SYDVKM. V shed 3 bases, J shed 2 bases, and the junction held 7 bases outside the gene matches. The CDR3 loop spans 15 amino acids. CDR3 residues: CASSFPGQQTYEQYF. CDR3 DNA sequence: TGTGCCAGCAGTTTCCCGGGACAGCAGACCTACGAGCAGTACTTC. Using reference TRBV28 and TRBJ2-7 for the parts outside the CDR3, the full variable domain is DVKVTQSSRYLVKRTGEKVFLECVQDMDHENMFWYRQDPGLGLRLIYFSYDVKMKEKGDIPEGYSVSREKKERFSLILESASTNQTSMYLCASSFPGQQTYEQYFGPGTRLTVT.

This clonotype was counted many times. The chain links TRBV29-1 to TRBJ2-1; D gene uncertain. V was pared by 1 base and J by 2 bases, with 3 bases between. Germline CDR1 and CDR2: SQVTM and ANQGSEA. The CDR3 loop spans 12 amino acids. This CDR3 is CSVEATYNEQFF. The DNA of the CDR3 is TGCAGCGTTGAAGCCACCTACAATGAGCAGTTCTTC.

This clonotype was counted a few times. V usage is TRBV24-1 and J usage is TRBJ2-1; perhaps D is TRBD1 or TRBD2 (5 bases each). Trimming cost V 8 bases and J 7 bases, with 14 bases left between them. The CDR3 covers 13 residues. Germline V CDR1 and CDR2: KGHDR, SFDVKD. The CDR3 spells CATIDGTGNEQFF. CDR3 coding DNA: TGTGCCACCATTGACGGGACGGGGAATGAGCAGTTCTTC.

The CDR3 region has the DNA TGCAGTGCTAGCCCCGGACTAGCGGGAGCGTTCACAGATACGCAGTATTTT. It specifies CSASPGLAGAFTDTQYF. The chain links TRBV20-1 to TRBJ2-3; 13 bases line up with TRBD2. From germline, CDR1 is DFQATT and CDR2 SNEGSKA (reference sequence). The CDR3 totals 17 residues. V was clipped by 3 bases and J by 2 bases; unmatched bases: 8.

This clonotype was seen a few times. The chain carries TRBV28 and TRBJ2-7; D is unresolved. V was clipped by 6 bases and J by 1 base, with 13 bases between them. CDR1 is MDHEN, CDR2 SYDVKM, per germline. CDR3 length equals 14 residues. CDR3 DNA: TGTGCCAGCAGCTTAGACCCCGTTTCCTACGAGCAGTACTTC. It yields the protein CASSLDPVSYEQYF.

The chain joins TRBV10-3 to TRBJ2-1; maybe TRBD2 (5 bases). From germline, CDR1 is ENHRY and CDR2 SYGVKD. Trimming shortened V by 10 bases and J by 8 bases, and 12 bases separated the two germline ends. This CDR3 region has 11 residues. The CDR3 DNA follows: TGTGCCACGTCTTTCGGGGATGAGCAGTTCTTC. It encodes CATSFGDEQFF.

This clonotype was counted many times. The V call is TRBV7-2, the J call TRBJ2-7; tentatively, D is TRBD2 (6 bases). There are 13 residues in the CDR3. The germline V gene has CDR1 SGHTA and CDR2 FQGNSA. The germline V and J ends were trimmed by 1 base and 3 bases, with 7 bases remaining between them. DNA of the CDR3: TGTGCCAGCAGCTTAGGACTAGTCTACGAGCAGTACTTC. Residues: CASSLGLVYEQYF.

Here the CDR3 DNA reads TGTGCCAGCAGCTTAGCAGGGATAAAGACCCAGTACTTC. Translating it yields CASSLAGIKTQYF. This chain links TRBV13 with TRBJ2-5; maybe TRBD1 (5 bases). The CDR3 extends over 13 amino acids. The germline V gene encodes CDR1 PRHDT and CDR2 FYEKMQ (reference sequence). V was clipped by 1 base and J by 6 bases, with 9 bases between them.

V is TRBV27 and J is TRBJ1-1, with a tentative D call TRBD1 (5 bases). CDR1 is MNHEY, CDR2 SMNVEV, per germline (reference sequence). The V gene lost 4 bases and the J gene lost 4 bases, with 10 bases spanning the gap. This CDR3 has 13 residues. Here the CDR3 reads CASSWGPTTEAFF. Here the CDR3 DNA reads TGTGCCAGCAGTTGGGGACCAACCACTGAAGCTTTCTTT.

This sequence joins TRBV20-1 and TRBJ1-4, with D possibly TRBD1 on 6 matching bases. Germline CDR1 is DFQATT and CDR2 is SNEGSKA (reference sequence). The CDR3 length is 15 residues. Trimming cost V 0 bases and J 8 bases, with 16 bases left between them. The CDR3, as DNA: TGCAGTGCTAGAGATCCGAGGGGGAGTATCGAAAAACTGTTTTTT. Translated, it gives CSARDPRGSIEKLFF.

In this sample, this clonotype turned up many times. The CDR3 loop reads CSVERLSNEQFF. The DNA of the CDR3 is TGCAGCGTTGAGCGGCTTTCGAATGAGCAGTTCTTC. The chain joins TRBV29-1 to TRBJ2-1, with no clear D. Looked up from germline, CDR1 is SQVTM and CDR2 is ANQGSEA. V lost 3 bases, J lost 7 bases, and 10 bases lay in between. This CDR3 region has 12 residues.

The chain links TRBV5-1 to TRBJ1-6; 7 bases map to TRBD1. This CDR3 has 15 amino acids. Trimming at V came to 4 bases and at J to 5 bases, leaving 6 bases not matched to a gene. CDR1 is SGHRS, CDR2 YFSETQ, per germline. The DNA of the CDR3 is TGCGCCAGCAGCCAGCTTACAGGGGATAATTCACCCCTCCACTTT. Translating it yields CASSQLTGDNSPLHF.